These T cell receptor beta chains were read from a single sample in a study of T cell clones after liver transplantation. This table comes from immunoSEQ multiplex PCR, and its TCRdb copy is limited to in-frame clones, with some not included. In the table there are 50,000 to 70,000 clones, roughly 70% of which are singletons. The sequencing here drew on CD4+ T cells from blood, taken at the approximately 16-month timepoint. These receptor sequences come from a human patient who received a liver transplant. Some T cells may originate from the graft donor. Each CDR3 is given with its conserved first and last residue. D genes are given only for firm matches. The size of a clone is reported for some rows only, either as once, few or many, or as a class for expanded clones.

CDR3aa: CASSQRQGRTDTQYF
CDR3nt: TGTGCCAGCTCACAAAGACAGGGAAGAACAGATACGCAGTATTTT
d_gene: TRBD1
j_gene: TRBJ2-3
v_gene: TRBV18
abundance: -

CDR3aa: CASTSGTDMINTIYF
CDR3nt: TGTGCCAGCACCTCCGGGACCGATATGATAAACACCATATATTTT
d_gene: -
j_gene: TRBJ1-3
v_gene: TRBV28
abundance: -

CDR3aa: CASSVSPNTEAFF
CDR3nt: TGTGCCAGCAGTGTTTCCCCAAACACTGAAGCTTTCTTT
d_gene: -
j_gene: TRBJ1-1
v_gene: TRBV2
abundance: -

CDR3aa: CASNLGLAEQFF
CDR3nt: TGTGCCAGCAACCTGGGGTTAGCGGAGCAGTTCTTC
d_gene: -
j_gene: TRBJ2-1
v_gene: TRBV6-1
abundance: -

CDR3aa: CASSVGGNSGNTIYF
CDR3nt: TGTGCCAGCAGCGTAGGAGGCAACTCTGGAAACACCATATATTTT
d_gene: -
j_gene: TRBJ1-3
v_gene: TRBV9
abundance: -

CDR3aa: CASSYRTASYEQYF
CDR3nt: TGTGCCAGTAGTTATAGGACAGCCTCCTACGAGCAGTACTTC
d_gene: -
j_gene: TRBJ2-7
v_gene: TRBV19
abundance: once

CDR3aa: CASSIDRLNYGYTF
CDR3nt: TGTGCCAGTAGTATTGACAGACTTAACTATGGCTACACCTTC
d_gene: -
j_gene: TRBJ1-2
v_gene: TRBV19
abundance: -

CDR3aa: CASSEWVGDFSYNEQFF
CDR3nt: TGTGCCAGCAGTGAATGGGTAGGGGATTTTTCCTACAATGAGCAGTTCTTC
d_gene: -
j_gene: TRBJ2-1
v_gene: TRBV2
abundance: -

CDR3aa: CASSIVAGEGNQPQHF
CDR3nt: TGTGCCAGTAGTATAGTCGCAGGGGAAGGCAATCAGCCCCAGCATTTT
d_gene: -
j_gene: TRBJ1-5
v_gene: TRBV19
abundance: few

CDR3aa: CARSLEGNSPLHF
CDR3nt: TGTGCCAGAAGCTTGGAGGGGAATTCACCCCTCCACTTT
d_gene: -
j_gene: TRBJ1-6
v_gene: TRBV5-3
abundance: few

CDR3aa: CASSGVQTGNTIYF
CDR3nt: TGTGCCAGCAGCGGAGTTCAGACTGGAAACACCATATATTTT
d_gene: -
j_gene: TRBJ1-3
v_gene: TRBV9
abundance: -

CDR3aa: CASESEVAQYF
CDR3nt: TGTGCCAGCGAATCTGAGGTGGCGCAGTACTTC
d_gene: -
j_gene: TRBJ2-7
v_gene: TRBV6-1
abundance: -

CDR3aa: CASSTAGTGGYEQYF
CDR3nt: TGTGCCAGCAGCACCGCCGGGACAGGGGGCTACGAGCAGTACTTC
d_gene: TRBD1
j_gene: TRBJ2-7
v_gene: TRBV6-5
abundance: -

CDR3aa: CASSLTSGGLEHNEQFF
CDR3nt: TGTGCCAGCAGCTTAACTAGCGGGGGGCTGGAACACAATGAGCAGTTCTTC
d_gene: TRBD2
j_gene: TRBJ2-1
v_gene: TRBV7-2
abundance: -

CDR3aa: CASSVAQRSNTGELFF
CDR3nt: TGTGCCAGCAGCGTAGCTCAGAGATCGAACACCGGGGAGCTGTTTTTT
d_gene: -
j_gene: TRBJ2-2
v_gene: TRBV9
abundance: -

CDR3aa: CAWSGQNTYNEQFF
CDR3nt: TGTGCCTGGAGTGGACAGAATACTTACAATGAGCAGTTCTTC
d_gene: -
j_gene: TRBJ2-1
v_gene: TRBV30
abundance: -

CDR3aa: CASSLDRGLQQYF
CDR3nt: TGTGCCAGCAGCTTAGACAGGGGGCTGCAGCAGTATTTT
d_gene: TRBD1
j_gene: TRBJ2-3
v_gene: TRBV7-2
abundance: -

CDR3aa: CASSLSDANEKLFF
CDR3nt: TGCGCCAGCAGCTTGTCGGACGCGAATGAAAAACTGTTTTTT
d_gene: -
j_gene: TRBJ1-4
v_gene: TRBV5-1
abundance: -

CDR3aa: CASSLTGGTDTQYF
CDR3nt: TGTGCCAGCTCACTTACAGGGGGCACAGATACGCAGTATTTT
d_gene: TRBD1
j_gene: TRBJ2-3
v_gene: TRBV18
abundance: -

CDR3aa: CASRDRPPDTQYF
CDR3nt: TGTGCCAGCCGGGACAGGCCACCGGATACGCAGTATTTT
d_gene: TRBD1
j_gene: TRBJ2-3
v_gene: TRBV28
abundance: -

CDR3aa: CAALARAATEAFF
CDR3nt: TGTGCCGCTCTAGCGCGTGCGGCCACTGAAGCTTTCTTT
d_gene: -
j_gene: TRBJ1-1
v_gene: TRBV6-5
abundance: -

CDR3aa: CASSVGAALETQYF
CDR3nt: TGTGCCAGCAGTGTGGGTGCAGCACTGGAGACCCAGTACTTC
d_gene: -
j_gene: TRBJ2-5
v_gene: TRBV6-1
abundance: -

CDR3aa: CASSFHRAPDYGYTF
CDR3nt: TGTGCCAGCAGCTTCCACAGGGCTCCCGACTATGGCTACACCTTC
d_gene: -
j_gene: TRBJ1-2
v_gene: TRBV11-3
abundance: once

CDR3aa: CASSDYLSTDTQYF
CDR3nt: TGTGCCAGCAGCGACTACTTAAGCACAGATACGCAGTATTTT
d_gene: -
j_gene: TRBJ2-3
v_gene: TRBV7-2
abundance: -

CDR3aa: CAWSRPYEQYF
CDR3nt: TGTGCCTGGAGTCGACCCTACGAGCAGTACTTC
d_gene: -
j_gene: TRBJ2-7
v_gene: TRBV30
abundance: once

CDR3aa: CASSWTGGLRYTF
CDR3nt: TGTGCCAGCAGCTGGACAGGGGGGCTACGATACACCTTC
d_gene: TRBD1
j_gene: TRBJ1-2
v_gene: TRBV7-9
abundance: -

CDR3aa: CASSLGRDRGTTSGANVLTF
CDR3nt: TGTGCCAGCAGCTTAGGCAGGGACAGGGGTACGACCTCTGGGGCCAACGTCCTGACTTTC
d_gene: TRBD1
j_gene: TRBJ2-6
v_gene: TRBV7-8
abundance: -

CDR3aa: CASRPREGSGGNTIYF
CDR3nt: TGTGCCAGCAGACCAAGGGAGGGATCGGGTGGAAACACCATATATTTT
d_gene: -
j_gene: TRBJ1-3
v_gene: TRBV2
abundance: -

CDR3aa: CASRAGTGGVYGYTF
CDR3nt: TGTGCCAGCAGAGCCGGGACAGGGGGCGTCTATGGCTACACCTTC
d_gene: TRBD1
j_gene: TRBJ1-2
v_gene: TRBV28
abundance: few

CDR3aa: CASSSTTRDSSYNEQFF
CDR3nt: TGTGCCAGCAGCTCAACGACCCGGGACAGTTCTTACAATGAGCAGTTCTTC
d_gene: TRBD1
j_gene: TRBJ2-1
v_gene: TRBV7-2
abundance: -

CDR3aa: CASSLSELAPTNEKLFF
CDR3nt: TGTGCCAGCAGCTTATCAGAACTAGCCCCAACTAATGAAAAACTGTTTTTT
d_gene: -
j_gene: TRBJ1-4
v_gene: TRBV7-8
abundance: -

CDR3aa: CASSRSGSTADTQYF
CDR3nt: TGTGCCAGCAGCCGGAGCGGGAGCACCGCAGATACGCAGTATTTT
d_gene: TRBD2
j_gene: TRBJ2-3
v_gene: TRBV7-2
abundance: -

CDR3aa: CASSQRLAVTQYF
CDR3nt: TGCGCCAGCAGCCAACGACTAGCGGTCACGCAGTATTTT
d_gene: TRBD2
j_gene: TRBJ2-3
v_gene: TRBV4-3
abundance: -

CDR3aa: CASRGSMGGLVTGELFF
CDR3nt: TGTGCCAGTCGAGGGTCAATGGGGGGCCTCGTCACCGGGGAGCTGTTTTTT
d_gene: -
j_gene: TRBJ2-2
v_gene: TRBV19
abundance: -

CDR3aa: CSVESFGQGGGYTF
CDR3nt: TGCAGCGTTGAGAGTTTCGGACAGGGTGGCGGCTACACCTTC
d_gene: TRBD1
j_gene: TRBJ1-2
v_gene: TRBV29-1
abundance: -

CDR3aa: CASSVTDSGNTIYF
CDR3nt: TGTGCCAGCAGCGTTACAGACTCTGGAAACACCATATATTTT
d_gene: -
j_gene: TRBJ1-3
v_gene: TRBV9
abundance: -

CDR3aa: CASSSGTGVGYTF
CDR3nt: TGTGCCAGCTCGTCCGGGACAGGGGTCGGCTACACCTTC
d_gene: TRBD1
j_gene: TRBJ1-2
v_gene: TRBV18
abundance: few

CDR3aa: CASSATGDPYYGYTF
CDR3nt: TGTGCCAGCTCGGCAACAGGGGACCCCTACTATGGCTACACCTTC
d_gene: TRBD1
j_gene: TRBJ1-2
v_gene: TRBV18
abundance: -

CDR3aa: CASSGIGFSETQYF
CDR3nt: TGTGCCAGCAGTGGAATCGGGTTTTCAGAGACCCAGTACTTC
d_gene: -
j_gene: TRBJ2-5
v_gene: TRBV28
abundance: -

CDR3aa: CASSLMGLAGGSSYNEQFF
CDR3nt: TGTGCCAGCAGCTTGATGGGACTAGCGGGGGGGAGCTCCTACAATGAGCAGTTCTTC
d_gene: TRBD2
j_gene: TRBJ2-1
v_gene: TRBV5-8
abundance: -

CDR3aa: CASSNPGQGGRNSEAFF
CDR3nt: TGTGCCAGTAGTAACCCGGGACAGGGAGGCCGCAACTCTGAAGCTTTCTTT
d_gene: TRBD1
j_gene: TRBJ1-1
v_gene: TRBV19
abundance: few

CDR3aa: CASSLSGTGDTGELFF
CDR3nt: TGCGCCAGCAGCCTAAGCGGGACAGGCGATACCGGGGAGCTGTTTTTT
d_gene: -
j_gene: TRBJ2-2
v_gene: TRBV4-1
abundance: -

CDR3aa: CASSLATAGLGDNSPLHF
CDR3nt: TGTGCCAGCAGCTTAGCCACCGCGGGGTTAGGGGATAATTCACCCCTCCACTTT
d_gene: -
j_gene: TRBJ1-6
v_gene: TRBV7-2
abundance: once

CDR3aa: CASSVAVTDTQYF
CDR3nt: TGTGCCAGCAGCGTAGCTGTCACAGATACGCAGTATTTT
d_gene: -
j_gene: TRBJ2-3
v_gene: TRBV9
abundance: -

CDR3aa: CASSTGGTSNQPQHF
CDR3nt: TGTGCCAGCAGTACGGGGGGGACAAGCAATCAGCCCCAGCATTTT
d_gene: -
j_gene: TRBJ1-5
v_gene: TRBV25-1
abundance: few

CDR3aa: CASSPGQGREKLFF
CDR3nt: TGTGCCAGCAGTCCGGGACAGGGCCGGGAAAAACTGTTTTTT
d_gene: TRBD1
j_gene: TRBJ1-4
v_gene: TRBV28
abundance: -